These 27 T cell receptor beta chains were sequenced from one sample in a study of cytomegalovirus exposure and HLA in healthy donors. Both 60 Vbeta primers and 13 Jbeta primers went into the PCR. Generated by immunoSEQ multiplex PCR, the TCRdb table keeps only in-frame clones and is missing some. The top ten clones hold approximately 2.1% of a sample with 74,000 or so clones, about 65% of them seen once. Sequences were obtained from PBMCs. The receptors shown here come from a woman aged 25 to 39 in good health and CMV-seronegative.

The rearrangement joins TRBV2 to TRBJ2-5; 8 positions agree with TRBD1. TRBJ2-7 explains the end of the DNA better; the J call may be wrong. The germline CDR1 and CDR2 sequences are SNHLY and FYNNEI. CDR3 length equals 14 residues. The CDR3 protein is CASSRDRSSYEQYF. The CDR3 nucleotides are TGTGCCAGCAGCCGGGACAGGAGCTCCTACGAGCAGTACTTC.

The rearrangement uses TRBV10-3 and TRBJ2-5; TRBD2 agrees at 11 bases. J gave up 4 bases and V 4 bases, and 5 bases lay outside the gene matches. The germline CDR1 and CDR2 sequences are ENHRY and SYGVKD. The length of the CDR3 is 15 residues. CDR3: CAISASSGGAETQYF. CDR3 sequence (DNA): TGTGCCATCAGTGCGAGTAGCGGGGGGGCAGAGACCCAGTACTTC.

The rearrangement uses TRBV7-2 and TRBJ2-7; D call uncertain. V was clipped by 1 base and J by 5 bases, with 12 bases between them. Germline lookup yields CDR1 SGHTA and CDR2 FQGNSA. This CDR3 has 14 residues. This CDR3 is CASSLVPGFDEQYF. The CDR3 DNA sequence: TGTGCCAGCAGCTTAGTTCCCGGGTTCGACGAGCAGTACTTC.

A note on this clone: Sequence at one end of the junction differs from germline and may be a read error. The J gene is TRBJ1-4, the V gene TRBV5-1; D uncertain. Germline V gene lookup returns CDR1 SGHRS and CDR2 YFSETQ. The CDR3 loop spans 15 amino acids. As DNA, the CDR3 is TGTGCCAGCAGCTTTGACTCCGTAACTAATGAAAAACTGTTTTTT. Its translation is CASSFDSVTNEKLFF.

The gene calls are TRBV7-2 and TRBJ2-2; 7 bases are shared with TRBD2. The CDR3 contains 13 residues. Trimming removed 1 base from V and 8 bases from J; junction bases left unmatched: 1. CDR1 and CDR2 (germline): SGHTA, FQGNSA. Here the CDR3 DNA reads TGTGCCAGCAGCTTAGTGGGAGGGGGGGAGCTGTTTTTT. Translating it yields CASSLVGGGELFF. Combining the CDR3 with reference TRBV7-2 and TRBJ2-2 gives the whole variable domain GAGVSQSPSNKVTEKGKDVELRCDPISGHTALYWYRQSLGQGLEFLIYFQGNSAPDKSGLPSDRFSAERTGGSVSTLTIQRTQQEDSAVYLCASSLVGGGELFFGEGSRLTVL.

This clone occurred a few times. A read error may produce the germline difference seen at one junction end. This specimen includes other DNA sequences encoding the same CDR3. V is TRBV28 and J is TRBJ2-7; D is unclear. CDR1 is MDHEN, CDR2 SYDVKM, per germline. The CDR3 runs 15 residues. The DNA for the CDR3 is TGTGCCAGTAGTTTTAAGCAGAAGGCGGCATACGAGCAGTACTTC. This sequence encodes CASSFKQKAAYEQYF.

This sequence joins TRBV6-5 and TRBJ1-5; D uncertain. V lost 2 bases, J lost 2 bases, and 7 bases lay in between. This CDR3 contains 14 residues. From germline, CDR1 is MNHEY and CDR2 SVGAGI. This chain's CDR3 is CASSYLTGNQPQHF. The CDR3 coding sequence is TGTGCCAGCAGTTACCTCACGGGCAATCAGCCCCAGCATTTT.

Points on this clone: Germline and junction disagree at one end, which may indicate a read error. The chain is built from TRBV5-6 and TRBJ1-1, with a tentative D call TRBD1 (5 bases). CDR3 length: 13 residues. CDR1 and CDR2 (germline): SGHDT, YYEEEE. The CDR3 loop reads CAGRLATETEAFF. The CDR3 DNA reads as TGTGCCGGCAGGCTCGCGACAGAAACTGAAGCTTTCTTT.

This clone was detected a few times. The rearrangement links TRBV5-4 to TRBJ1-1; TRBD1 agrees at 7 bases. Germline loops: CDR1 SGHNT, CDR2 YYREEE (reference sequence). The CDR3 spans 13 residues. After removal of 0 bases from V and 7 bases from J, the junction contained 3 bases not matched to a gene. The CDR3 region has the DNA TGTGCCAGCAGCTTGGCAGACAGGGTTGAAGCTTTCTTT. Its protein is CASSLADRVEAFF.

This chain uses TRBV27 with TRBJ2-3; 8 bases align to TRBD1. The V segment lost 2 bases and the J segment 4 bases; nucleotides outside the gene matches: 2. The V gene's germline CDR1 is MNHEY and CDR2 SMNVEV (reference sequence). CDR3 length: 14 amino acids. The CDR3 DNA reads as TGTGCCAGCAGTTTACAGGGGGCGTCAGATACGCAGTATTTT. It encodes CASSLQGASDTQYF.

By its share, this clone is medium-sized. The V call is TRBV2, the J call TRBJ2-5; D possibly corresponds to TRBD1 (5 bases). CDR1 is SNHLY, CDR2 FYNNEI, per germline. V was trimmed by 8 bases and J by 5 bases, leaving 21 bases between them. The CDR3 covers 15 residues. The CDR3 loop is CASLKGWTSGETQYF. The CDR3 DNA follows: TGTGCCAGCCTGAAGGGGTGGACATCAGGCGAGACCCAGTACTTC. Full variable domain (rest looked up from reference TRBV2 and TRBJ2-5): EPEVTQTPSHQVTQMGQEVILRCVPISNHLYFYWYRQILGQKVEFLVSFYNNEISEKSEIFDDQFSVERPDGSNFTLKIRSTKLEDSAMYFCASLKGWTSGETQYFGPGTRLLVL.

This clone has more than one count but fewer than ten. The chain employs TRBV7-3 and TRBJ1-6, with TRBD1 matching over 9 bases. The CDR3 contains 17 residues. Per germline, CDR1 SGHTA and CDR2 FQGTGA. The V segment lost 2 bases and the J segment 2 bases; nucleotides outside the gene matches: 4. For the CDR3, the DNA is TGTGCCAGCAGCTTAGCGACAGGGGGTCCCTATAATTCACCCCTCCACTTT. Protein product: CASSLATGGPYNSPLHF.

This clone was seen a few times. The CDR3 bases are TGTGCCGGGACTAGCGGGGATGAGCAGTTCTTC. Amino acid sequence: CAGTSGDEQFF. J is TRBJ2-1 and V is TRBV2; 13 bases are a match to TRBD2. Trimming removed 11 bases from V and 8 bases from J; junction bases left unmatched: 0. Germline V gene lookup returns CDR1 SNHLY and CDR2 FYNNEI. The CDR3 runs to 11 residues.

The CDR3 reads CASSLVLARRYEQYF. As DNA, the CDR3 is TGTGCCAGCAGCTTAGTGTTGGCCAGGCGCTACGAGCAGTACTTC. This chain links TRBV11-2 with TRBJ2-7; D call uncertain. This CDR3 has 15 residues. Germline-derived CDR1 and CDR2 are SGHAT and FQNNGV. Deletions cut 1 base from V and 3 bases from J, with 13 bases between.

Only a few counts were recorded for this clone. The gene calls are TRBV27 and TRBJ2-3; 12 nucleotides agree with TRBD2. CDR1 is MNHEY and CDR2 is SMNVEV in the germline V gene (reference sequence). J gave up 2 bases and V 6 bases, and 9 bases lay outside the gene matches. The CDR3 is 17 residues long. CDR3 bases: TGTGCCAGCAGCCCCCGACTAGCGGGGGTGTCCACAGATACGCAGTATTTT. It encodes CASSPRLAGVSTDTQYF.

The V and J genes are TRBV11-3 and TRBJ2-7, with D unclear. CDR3 length: 14 residues. Germline V gives CDR1 SGHNT, CDR2 YENEEA. Trimming left V 1 base short and J 1 base short, with 8 bases between. CDR3: CASSLGRISYEQYF. The CDR3 DNA reads as TGTGCCAGCAGCTTAGGCAGGATTTCCTACGAGCAGTACTTC.

This sequence joins TRBV5-1 and TRBJ1-1; 9 nucleotides match TRBD1. Unmatched junction bases numbered 3, after V lost 7 bases and J lost 2 bases. CDR3 length: 13 amino acids. CDR1 and CDR2 from the germline V gene are SGHRS and YFSETQ. The CDR3 spells CASRTGDNTEAFF. In DNA, the CDR3 is TGCGCCAGCCGGACAGGGGACAACACTGAAGCTTTCTTT.

This clone occurred once. The V call is TRBV5-1, the J call TRBJ2-7, with unresolved D. This CDR3 comprises 14 residues. Germline V gene sequence: CDR1 SGHRS, CDR2 YFSETQ. Deletions cut 1 base from V and 2 bases from J, with 10 bases between. The CDR3 DNA sequence: TGCGCCAGCAGCTTGAGCCGGTTGACCTACGAGCAGTACTTC. Translated, it gives CASSLSRLTYEQYF.

The V gene is TRBV6-1, the J gene TRBJ1-1, with 9 nucleotides matching TRBD1. V lost 8 bases to trimming and J lost 12 bases; unmatched junction nucleotides: 7. Germline V gene data show CDR1 as MNHNS and CDR2 as SASEGT. The CDR3 runs 11 residues. The DNA for the CDR3 is TGTGCCAGCTTGGACAGGGGAAAAACTTTCTTT. Amino acid sequence: CASLDRGKTFF.

V is TRBV6-6 and J is TRBJ1-6; D remains unclear. V lost 0 bases, J lost 12 bases, and 9 bases lay in between. Looked up from germline, CDR1 is MNHNY and CDR2 is SVGAGI (reference sequence). CDR3 size: 13 residues. CDR3: CASSYSRSRPLHF. The CDR3 bases are TGTGCCAGCAGTTACTCGCGGTCCCGACCCCTCCACTTT.

CDR3 in amino acids: CASSATTGGDYGYTF. The CDR3 DNA is TGTGCCAGCAGCGCTACGACAGGGGGCGACTATGGCTACACCTTC. The chain combines TRBV5-4 with TRBJ1-2, with 10 bases aligning to TRBD1. Germline V lookup: CDR1 SGHNT, CDR2 YYREEE (reference sequence). The V gene end was trimmed by 4 bases and the J gene end by 3 bases; junction bases not matched to a gene: 6. The CDR3 consists of 15 residues.

This clone was detected only a few times. CDR3 loop: CASRSTGVGNQPQHF. The CDR3 DNA sequence: TGTGCCAGCAGGTCTACAGGGGTAGGAAATCAGCCCCAGCATTTT. The J gene is TRBJ1-5, the V gene TRBV7-2; TRBD1 agrees at 7 bases. CDR1 and CDR2 (germline): SGHTA, FQGNSA. Trimming took 6 bases from V and 4 from J; bases not matched to a gene: 9. The CDR3 has 15 amino acids. The variable domain in full, with the rest retrieved from reference TRBV7-2 and TRBJ1-5, is GAGVSQSPSNKVTEKGKDVELRCDPISGHTALYWYRQSLGQGLEFLIYFQGNSAPDKSGLPSDRFSAERTGGSVSTLTIQRTQQEDSAVYLCASRSTGVGNQPQHFGDGTRLSIL.

The chain combines TRBV5-4 with TRBJ1-1; 8 bases match TRBD1. This CDR3 has 16 residues. With V trimmed by 0 bases and J by 0 bases, 4 bases remained unmatched. The germline gives CDR1 SGHNT, CDR2 YYREEE (reference sequence). The CDR3 sequence: CASSLGQGRLNTEAFF. The CDR3 DNA reads as TGTGCCAGCAGCTTGGGACAGGGGAGACTGAACACTGAAGCTTTCTTT. Based on the CDR3 plus reference TRBV5-4 and TRBJ1-1, the full variable domain is ETGVTQSPTHLIKTRGQQVTLRCSSQSGHNTVSWYQQALGQGPQFIFQYYREEENGRGNFPPRFSGLQFPNYSSELNVNALELDDSALYLCASSLGQGRLNTEAFFGQGTRLTVV.

The rearrangement links TRBV2 to TRBJ2-5; no definite D call. Germline values: CDR1 SNHLY, CDR2 FYNNEI. The CDR3 has 11 residues. V was trimmed by 4 bases and J by 4 bases, leaving 4 bases between them. CDR3 residues: CASSALETQYF. In DNA, the CDR3 is TGTGCCAGCAGTGCCCTAGAGACCCAGTACTTC.

The sample holds one count of this clone. The chain is built from TRBV5-1 and TRBJ2-5; 8 nucleotides agree with TRBD2. The trim removed 1 base at V and 1 base at J, leaving 3 bases unmatched. The CDR3 consists of 15 residues. Germline V gives CDR1 SGHRS, CDR2 YFSETQ. The CDR3 sequence: CASSLQRGGQETQYF. The CDR3 nucleotides read TGCGCCAGCAGCTTGCAACGGGGGGGCCAAGAGACCCAGTACTTC.

The chain combines TRBV21-1 with TRBJ2-1; TRBD2 was called by the table and not checked on the DNA. TRBV21-1 is marked as a pseudogene. The CDR3 length is 15 residues. This chain's CDR3 is CASSKVKRGYNEQFF. Here the CDR3 DNA reads TGTGCCAGCAGCAAAGTAAAGCGGGGTTACAATGAGCAGTTCTTC.

The chain carries TRBV7-2 and TRBJ2-1, with TRBD2 identical over 9 bases. From germline, CDR1 is SGHTA and CDR2 FQGNSA. J lost 6 bases, V lost 5 bases, and 11 bases had no gene match. The CDR3 sequence is 16 residues long. DNA of the CDR3: TGTGCCAGCAGCCTCTCGGCGGGGGGGCCATTCAATGAGCAGTTCTTC. It encodes CASSLSAGGPFNEQFF.